Listed here is a single TCR beta chain. The antigen remains unidentified. This CDR3 has 13 residues. V lost 5 bases, J lost 10 bases, and 8 bases stayed unmatched. The germline V gene has CDR1 LNHDA and CDR2 SQIVND (reference sequence). These data originate in a study of molecular identifiers for immune sequencing clone quantification. Whole-study results and caveats: Over 99% of CMV-specific effector molecules, but under 1% of naive ones, were in clones above 20 copies.

A CD8+CD4-CCR7+CD45RA+ gate was used to sort naive CD8 T cells. TCRdb processed the PCR reads anew with MiXCR; each CDR3 protein has one entry. The sample records roughly 97,000 distinct CDR3 sequences, 24% being singletons. The source material was naive CD8+ T cells from blood, with Jurkat cell RNA spiked in. The subset is: FACS-sorted CD8+CD4-CCR7+CD45RA+ naive T cells. The chain combines TRBV19 with TRBJ2-1; 7 nucleotides match TRBD2. The sequence was obtained from a human donor in good health. Some libraries in this study had Jurkat cell RNA spiked in. In DNA form, the CDR3 reads TGTGCCAGTAGTGCCCCTCCAGCGGGGGAGCAGTTCTTC. Amino acid sequence: CASSAPPAGEQFF.